One sample yielded the 10 T cell receptor beta chains listed below, sequenced in a study of T cell responses to AZD1222 COVID-19 vaccine. TCRdb keeps only in-frame clones here, not all; method: immunoSEQ multiplex PCR. The sample includes 90,000 to 120,000 clones, around 90% of them seen just once. The sample here was peripheral blood, taken 28 days after the second AZD1222 dose. These receptor sequences come from an adult who received the AZD1222 COVID-19 vaccine.

The J gene is TRBJ1-1, the V gene TRBV5-4; D unclear. CDR3 size: 14 residues. Trimming took 5 bases from V and 2 from J, leaving 13 bases between them. Germline CDR1 SGHNT, CDR2 YYREEE (reference sequence). The CDR3 loop is CASRAGLLNTEAFF. CDR3 bases: TGTGCCAGCAGGGCGGGCCTCCTCAACACTGAAGCTTTCTTT. Full variable domain (remainder filled in from reference TRBV5-4 and TRBJ1-1): ETGVTQSPTHLIKTRGQQVTLRCSSQSGHNTVSWYQQALGQGPQFIFQYYREEENGRGNFPPRFSGLQFPNYSSELNVNALELDDSALYLCASRAGLLNTEAFFGQGTRLTVV.

The rearrangement uses TRBV19 and TRBJ2-7; D is uncertain. CDR3 length: 15 amino acids. V shed 5 bases and J shed 0 bases, with 14 bases lying between them. Per germline, CDR1 LNHDA and CDR2 SQIVND (reference sequence). DNA of the CDR3: TGTGCCAGTAGTTCCGTGACTGGTAGCTCCTACGAGCAGTACTTC. Translated: CASSSVTGSSYEQYF.

The rearrangement joins TRBV7-8 to TRBJ2-1, with TRBD1 matching over 7 bases. Germline V CDR1 and CDR2: SGHVS, FQNEAQ. Unmatched junction bases numbered 5, after V lost 3 bases and J lost 0 bases. The CDR3 covers 16 residues. The CDR3 bases are TGTGCCAGCAGCTTCAACAGGGGATACTCCTACAATGAGCAGTTCTTC. Encoded protein: CASSFNRGYSYNEQFF. Supplemented by reference TRBV7-8 and TRBJ2-1, the full variable domain reads GAGVSQSPRYKVAKRGQDVALRCDPISGHVSLFWYQQALGQGPEFLTYFQNEAQLDKSGLPSDRFFAERPEGSVSTLKIQRTQQEDSAVYLCASSFNRGYSYNEQFFGPGTRLTVL.

The J gene is TRBJ1-6, the V gene TRBV5-6, with D perhaps TRBD1 (6 bases). This CDR3 comprises 16 residues. The V gene's germline CDR1 is SGHDT and CDR2 YYEEEE. Trimming took 0 bases from V and 10 from J, leaving 17 bases between them. The CDR3 coding sequence is TGTGCCAGCAGCTTGGCAGGGGCAGAGGCAGGATCACCCCTCCACTTT. Encoded protein: CASSLAGAEAGSPLHF.

The chain combines TRBV19 with TRBJ1-2; possible D gene TRBD1, 5 bases. The V and J ends lost 6 bases and 3 bases respectively, with 8 bases between them. CDR1 is LNHDA and CDR2 is SQIVND in the germline V gene (reference sequence). This CDR3 is built from 12 residues. The CDR3 loop reads CASRAGDYGYTF. CDR3 coding DNA: TGTGCCAGTAGGGCGGGGGACTATGGCTACACCTTC.

Here the CDR3 DNA reads TGTGCCAGTAGTATTCCCCAGGGGAGCACCGGGGAGCTGTTTTTT. This encodes CASSIPQGSTGELFF. This chain connects TRBV19 to TRBJ2-2, with TRBD1 as a possible D gene (6 bases). CDR1 is LNHDA, CDR2 SQIVND, per germline (reference sequence). Between the trimmed V and J ends, which lost 3 bases and 4 bases, there was a span of 12 bases. The CDR3 consists of 15 residues.

CDR3 sequence: CASSLGGSTEAFF. As DNA, the CDR3 is TGTGCCAGCAGTTTAGGGGGGAGCACTGAAGCTTTCTTT. The chain has TRBV27 and TRBJ1-1; TRBD1 might be the D (5 bases). The CDR3 totals 13 residues. The germline V and J ends were trimmed by 2 bases and 4 bases, with 8 bases remaining between them. The germline V gene has CDR1 MNHEY and CDR2 SMNVEV (reference sequence).

The rearrangement uses TRBV4-3 and TRBJ2-3, with D perhaps given as TRBD1 or TRBD2 (5 bases each). With 0 bases removed from V and 2 bases from J, the gap between germline ends came to 12 bases. This CDR3 comprises 16 residues. CDR1 and CDR2 (germline): LGHNA, YSLEER. The CDR3 nucleotides read TGCGCCAGCAGCCAAGATCCGAGGGGAGTCACAGATACGCAGTATTTT. It codes for CASSQDPRGVTDTQYF.

Worth noting for this clone: Sequence at one end of the junction differs from germline and may be a read error. The V and J genes are TRBV14 and TRBJ1-1; 7 nucleotides match TRBD1. CDR1 and CDR2 from the germline V gene are SGHDN and FVKESK. The CDR3 is 11 residues long. CDR3 region: CASSPGTESQF. CDR3 sequence (DNA): TGTGCCAGCAGCCCCGGGACAGAATCCCAATTT.

V usage is TRBV19 and J usage is TRBJ2-1, with D perhaps matching TRBD1 (5 bases). With 5 bases removed from V and 0 bases from J, the gap between germline ends came to 11 bases. The CDR3 runs 15 residues. The germline CDR1 and CDR2 sequences are LNHDA and SQIVND (reference sequence). The DNA for the CDR3 is TGTGCCAGTAGTCTCACAGGCGTCTCCTACAATGAGCAGTTCTTC. This encodes CASSLTGVSYNEQFF.